This T cell receptor beta chain originates from a study of cytomegalovirus exposure and HLA in healthy donors. Whole-study findings and limits: TCR association rates varied by HLA locus in a later analysis, with DRB1 highest and HLA-C lowest. A previous analysis found most TCR beta V segments productive roughly 87% or roughly 30% of the time.

A multiplex PCR was run with 60 Vbeta primers and 13 Jbeta primers. Produced via immunoSEQ multiplex PCR; TCRdb's table is partial and in-frame only. The sample carries 99,000 or so clones, roughly 83% recorded once. CDR3 length equals 12 residues. The V and J ends lost 6 bases and 3 bases, in that order; junction bases with no gene match: 4. Germline loops: CDR1 SQVTM, CDR2 ANQGSEA. About this clone itself: What it recognizes is unknown.

This sequence was found in a male donor in good health and CMV-seropositive. The chain links TRBV29-1 to TRBJ1-1; 7 bases line up with TRBD1. Material: PBMCs. The CDR3 sequence is CSVKQGYTEAFF. CDR3 nucleotide sequence: TGCAGCGTGAAACAGGGGTACACTGAAGCTTTCTTT.